This T cell receptor (beta chain) was obtained from a study of cytomegalovirus exposure and HLA in healthy donors. J was trimmed by 8 bases and V by 4 bases; bases with no gene match: 9. The CDR3 totals 14 residues. Germline V lookup: CDR1 SGHRS, CDR2 YFSETQ. The study ran its PCR with 60 Vbeta and 13 Jbeta primers. TCRdb's table, derived via immunoSEQ multiplex PCR, lists solely in-frame clones and lacks some. The table lists 60,000 to 75,000 clones, roughly 78% of them singletons. The TCR was taken from a middle-aged woman in good health and CMV-seropositive. Input material: PBMCs. The V gene is TRBV5-1, the J gene TRBJ1-1; 9 bases are a match to TRBD1. The CDR3 is CASSEEPGQGEAFF. CDR3 DNA: TGCGCCAGCAGCGAAGAACCGGGACAGGGAGAAGCTTTCTTT.